One and the same sample provided the 32 T cell receptor beta chains below, sequenced in a study of cytomegalovirus exposure and HLA in healthy donors. With 60 Vbeta and 13 Jbeta primers, the PCR was carried out. The method was immunoSEQ multiplex PCR; TCRdb's version includes in-frame clones alone and lacks a portion of them. This sample yields about 150,000 clones, of which approximately 80% are seen a single time; around 13% belongs to the top ten. The material sequenced was PBMCs. Every receptor here comes from a man aged 25 to 40 in good health and CMV-seropositive.

This CDR3 reads CASSPRLEDQETQYF. In DNA, the CDR3 is TGTGCCAGCAGCCCCCGCCTAGAGGACCAAGAGACCCAGTACTTC. The chain uses TRBV11-2 and TRBJ2-5; D remains unclear. Germline assignment: CDR1 SGHAT and CDR2 FQNNGV. Deletions cut 5 bases from V and 0 bases from J, with 13 bases between. The CDR3 has 15 residues.

The chain is built from TRBV6-4 and TRBJ1-1; 8 positions agree with TRBD1. The V gene's germline CDR1 is MRHNA and CDR2 SNTAGT. The junction had 8 bases not matched to a gene; V was cut back by 3 bases and J by 5 bases. The CDR3 has 15 residues. The CDR3 here is CASSEETGEGTEAFF. CDR3 DNA sequence: TGTGCCAGCAGTGAAGAGACAGGGGAAGGAACTGAAGCTTTCTTT.

This clone has a single count. The rearrangement uses TRBV18 and TRBJ2-7; the D gene is possibly TRBD2 (6 bases). Germline-derived CDR1 and CDR2 are KGHSH and LQKENI. This CDR3 is 15 amino acids long. Trimming removed 3 bases from V and 6 bases from J, with 18 bases in between. The CDR3 sequence is CASSPTGTGAGEQYF. The CDR3 DNA sequence: TGTGCCAGCTCACCTACCGGGACTGGAGCCGGCGAGCAGTACTTC.

J is TRBJ2-2 and V is TRBV28, with 10 nucleotides matching TRBD2. The V and J ends lost 5 bases and 0 bases, in that order; junction bases with no gene match: 12. Germline V gives CDR1 MDHEN, CDR2 SYDVKM. There are 19 residues in the CDR3. CDR3 region: CASSALRTSGLTNTGELFF. In DNA, the CDR3 is TGTGCCAGCAGTGCCTTACGGACTAGCGGACTAACGAACACCGGGGAGCTGTTTTTT.

The chain recombines TRBV27 with TRBJ2-1; TRBD2 aligns across 10 bases. This CDR3 region has 17 residues. Germline CDR1 is MNHEY and CDR2 is SMNVEV (reference sequence). The V gene end was trimmed by 0 bases and the J gene end by 6 bases; junction bases not matched to a gene: 8. CDR3 amino acids: CASSLSLAGALGNEQFF. The CDR3 bases are TGTGCCAGCAGTTTATCCCTAGCGGGAGCTCTGGGCAATGAGCAGTTCTTC.

The V and J genes are TRBV28 and TRBJ2-7; a weak D match, TRBD2 (6 bases). Trimming cost V 5 bases and J 12 bases, with 20 bases left between them. CDR1 and CDR2 (germline): MDHEN, SYDVKM. CDR3 size: 13 residues. Written as DNA, the CDR3 is TGTGCCAGCAGTCCGGGACTTAGCGGCATGTTGTACTTC. It codes for CASSPGLSGMLYF.

This clone was counted between two and nine times. The CDR3 DNA sequence: TGTGCCAGCTCACCTGGAGGAATCGGCTATGGCTACACCTTC. Translating gives CASSPGGIGYGYTF. The rearrangement joins TRBV18 to TRBJ1-2; D is uncertain. Trimming cost V 3 bases and J 4 bases, with 12 bases left between them. Looked up from germline, CDR1 is KGHSH and CDR2 is LQKENI. The CDR3 loop spans 14 amino acids.

The chain combines TRBV20-1 with TRBJ2-3; D call uncertain. CDR3 length equals 11 residues. Trimming took 3 bases from V and 2 from J, leaving 3 bases between them. Germline assignment: CDR1 DFQATT and CDR2 SNEGSKA (reference sequence). CDR3 sequence: CSASYTDTQYF. The CDR3 DNA follows: TGCAGTGCTAGTTACACAGATACGCAGTATTTT.

The gene calls are TRBV14 and TRBJ2-3; 12 positions match TRBD2. V lost 0 bases to trimming and J lost 6 bases; unmatched junction nucleotides: 10. CDR3 length: 18 residues. Germline assignment: CDR1 SGHDN and CDR2 FVKESK. In DNA form, the CDR3 reads TGTGCCAGCAGCCAAGATCGACCGACTAGCGGGAGTAGGGATACGCAGTATTTT. Translated, it gives CASSQDRPTSGSRDTQYF.

The chain combines TRBV28 with TRBJ2-7, with 9 bases that match TRBD2. Germline trimming cut 2 bases from V and 3 bases from J; bases unmatched to any gene: 14. This CDR3 contains 18 residues. The germline CDR1 and CDR2 sequences are MDHEN and SYDVKM. The CDR3 sequence is CASSLRVAGEVLSYEQYF. Written as DNA, the CDR3 is TGTGCCAGCAGTTTACGGGTAGCGGGAGAAGTCCTAAGCTACGAGCAGTACTTC.

Only one count was recorded for this clone. CDR3 amino acids: CASSWKDRNTEAFF. DNA of the CDR3: TGTGCCAGCAGCTGGAAGGACAGAAACACTGAAGCTTTCTTT. The chain recombines TRBV5-6 with TRBJ1-1, with D tentatively TRBD1 (6 bases). V lost 3 bases and J lost 2, with 11 bases in between. The CDR3 contains 14 residues. CDR1 and CDR2 from the germline V gene are SGHDT and YYEEEE. The whole variable domain, remainder taken from reference TRBV5-6 and TRBJ1-1, is DAGVTQSPTHLIKTRGQQVTLRCSPKSGHDTVSWYQQALGQGPQFIFQYYEEEERQRGNFPDRFSGHQFPNYSSELNVNALLLGDSALYLCASSWKDRNTEAFFGQGTRLTVV.

The chain combines TRBV28 with TRBJ2-2; possible D gene TRBD1, 6 bases. Germline loops: CDR1 MDHEN, CDR2 SYDVKM. This CDR3 has 13 amino acids. The ends were cut back, 7 bases at V and 6 bases at J, with 12 bases in the middle. The CDR3 DNA follows: TGTGCCAGCACCGCACAGGGAGCCGGGGAGCTGTTTTTT. Residues: CASTAQGAGELFF. Full variable domain (missing parts from reference TRBV28 and TRBJ2-2): DVKVTQSSRYLVKRTGEKVFLECVQDMDHENMFWYRQDPGLGLRLIYFSYDVKMKEKGDIPEGYSVSREKKERFSLILESASTNQTSMYLCASTAQGAGELFFGEGSRLTVL.

The chain has TRBV27 and TRBJ2-5; 8 bases are a match to TRBD2. CDR1 is MNHEY and CDR2 is SMNVEV in the germline V gene (reference sequence). CDR3 length equals 16 residues. Trimming removed 5 bases from V and 0 bases from J; junction bases left unmatched: 8. CDR3 nucleotides: TGTGCCAGCAGTCCGGCTAGCGGGTTGTACCAAGAGACCCAGTACTTC. Protein: CASSPASGLYQETQYF.

V gene TRBV19 combines with J gene TRBJ2-6; 9 bases map to TRBD1. V was pared by 7 bases and J by 0 bases, with 7 bases of the junction left unmatched. The CDR3 sequence is 17 residues long. CDR1 is LNHDA and CDR2 is SQIVND in the germline V gene (reference sequence). The CDR3 spells CASNGGTGPSGANVLTF. CDR3 nucleotides: TGTGCCAGTAACGGTGGGACAGGGCCCTCTGGGGCCAACGTCCTGACTTTC. The whole variable domain, filled in from reference TRBV19 and TRBJ2-6, reads DGGITQSPKYLFRKEGQNVTLSCEQNLNHDAMYWYRQDPGQGLRLIYYSQIVNDFQKGDIAEGYSVSREKKESFPLTVTSAQKNPTAFYLCASNGGTGPSGANVLTFGAGSRLTVL.

The V call is TRBV6-5, the J call TRBJ2-7; 7 bases match TRBD1. With V trimmed by 6 bases and J by 5 bases, 13 bases remained unmatched. Germline CDR1 MNHEY, CDR2 SVGAGI. This CDR3 is built from 15 residues. The CDR3 sequence: CASSPRGTPRDEQYF. As DNA, the CDR3 is TGTGCCAGCAGCCCCAGGGGGACCCCGCGCGACGAGCAGTACTTC.

The V call is TRBV7-8, the J call TRBJ2-7; weak D call: TRBD2 (5 bases). V lost 3 bases and J 2 bases, leaving 14 bases between the germline ends. CDR1 and CDR2 (germline): SGHVS, FQNEAQ. The CDR3 sequence is 15 residues long. The CDR3 coding sequence is TGTGCCAGCAGCTTGGGAGTCCCACTTACCTACGAGCAGTACTTC. Translating it yields CASSLGVPLTYEQYF.

The chain links TRBV2 to TRBJ2-7; possible D gene TRBD1, 6 bases. V lost 4 bases and J lost 3, with 10 bases in between. This CDR3 spans 13 amino acids. Germline values: CDR1 SNHLY, CDR2 FYNNEI. The CDR3 loop is CASSVKTGYEQYF. The CDR3 DNA follows: TGTGCCAGCAGTGTTAAGACAGGCTACGAGCAGTACTTC.

This sequence joins TRBV7-2 and TRBJ2-7; D is unresolved. The CDR3 extends over 15 amino acids. Trimming removed 1 base from V and 4 bases from J, with 14 bases in between. CDR1 and CDR2 (germline): SGHTA, FQGNSA. DNA of the CDR3: TGTGCCAGCAGCTTAGAACCGGGTCGAACATACGAGCAGTACTTC. It specifies CASSLEPGRTYEQYF.

The V gene is TRBV30, the J gene TRBJ2-5, with 7 bases identical to TRBD1. Germline V CDR1 and CDR2: GTSNPN, SVGIG (reference sequence). This CDR3 is built from 13 residues. Germline trimming cut 5 bases from V and 2 bases from J; bases unmatched to any gene: 5. CDR3 residues: CAWGQAIQETQYF. In DNA, the CDR3 is TGTGCCTGGGGACAGGCTATACAAGAGACCCAGTACTTC.

This chain joins TRBV7-9 and TRBJ2-2; TRBD2 matches 7 bases. CDR3 length equals 15 residues. Trimming took 2 bases from V and 4 from J; bases not matched to a gene: 4. Germline-derived CDR1 and CDR2 are SEHNR and FQNEAQ (reference sequence). The CDR3 sequence: CASSLQASGTGELFF. The CDR3 nucleotides read TGTGCCAGCAGCTTACAAGCTAGCGGCACCGGGGAGCTGTTTTTT.

The chain couples TRBV9 to TRBJ1-5; 7 positions match TRBD1. Trimming cost V 0 bases and J 4 bases; bases outside gene matches: 4. The germline V gene encodes CDR1 SGDLS and CDR2 YYNGEE. The CDR3 has 15 amino acids. The CDR3 nucleotides read TGTGCCAGCAGCGTAGGGGGACAGCTAAATCAGCCCCAGCATTTT. This translates into CASSVGGQLNQPQHF.

V and J are TRBV5-1 and TRBJ1-1; possible D gene TRBD1, 5 bases. Germline-derived CDR1 and CDR2 are SGHRS and YFSETQ. V was cut by 4 bases and J by 7 bases, with 11 bases left in between. The CDR3 covers 12 residues. CDR3 residues: CASSEDKSEAFF. Written as DNA, the CDR3 is TGCGCCAGCAGCGAGGACAAGAGTGAAGCTTTCTTT.

The chain employs TRBV27 and TRBJ2-3; 7 nucleotides align to TRBD1. Trimming at V came to 4 bases and at J to 3 bases, leaving 1 base not matched to a gene. CDR1 and CDR2 (germline): MNHEY, SMNVEV (reference sequence). This CDR3 is 13 amino acids long. CDR3 bases: TGTGCCAGCAGTTCACAGGGGACAGATACGCAGTATTTT. As protein: CASSSQGTDTQYF.

This clone was seen only a few times. V usage is TRBV11-2 and J usage is TRBJ2-7; TRBD2 matches 11 bases. The CDR3 is 15 amino acids. After removal of 5 bases from V and 4 bases from J, the junction contained 7 bases not matched to a gene. CDR1 is SGHAT and CDR2 is FQNNGV in the germline V gene. The CDR3 reads CASSQSTSGSYEQYF. Written as DNA, the CDR3 is TGTGCCAGCAGCCAAAGTACTAGCGGGAGTTACGAGCAGTACTTC.

The chain carries TRBV6-1 and TRBJ1-1, with 9 bases lining up with TRBD1. CDR1 MNHNS and CDR2 SASEGT come from the germline V gene. V shed 6 bases, J shed 3 bases, and the junction held 2 bases outside the gene matches. The CDR3 contains 13 residues. The CDR3 is CASRRQGDTEAFF. The CDR3 nucleotides are TGTGCCAGCAGGAGACAGGGGGACACTGAAGCTTTCTTT.

The DNA of the CDR3 is TGTGCCAGCAGTGAGGTCGAGTTACCGGTGGCCTACGAGCAGTACTTC. Protein product: CASSEVELPVAYEQYF. The V gene is TRBV6-1, the J gene TRBJ2-7; D not resolved. This CDR3 is built from 16 residues. The germline V and J ends were trimmed by 3 bases and 2 bases, with 17 bases remaining between them. CDR1 and CDR2 (germline): MNHNS, SASEGT.

The chain carries TRBV11-3 and TRBJ2-1; TRBD1 matches 8 bases. Germline CDR1 and CDR2: SGHNT and YENEEA. This CDR3 region has 13 residues. Unmatched junction bases numbered 6, after V lost 2 bases and J lost 12 bases. DNA of the CDR3: TGTGCCAGCAGCTTAAGACAGGGGCGTGGGCAGTTCTTC. This gives the protein CASSLRQGRGQFF.

The V call is TRBV19, the J call TRBJ1-5; tentative D call: TRBD1 (5 bases). V lost 4 bases, J lost 2 bases, and 33 bases lay in between. The germline V gene encodes CDR1 LNHDA and CDR2 SQIVND (reference sequence). The CDR3 runs 22 residues. The CDR3 spells CASSNPDSLGGLSSEGNQPQHF. The CDR3 DNA reads as TGTGCCAGTAGTAATCCCGACTCACTCGGGGGACTCAGCTCTGAGGGCAATCAGCCCCAGCATTTT.

This clone has a handful of counts. V gene TRBV10-3 combines with J gene TRBJ2-5; a weak D match, TRBD1 (5 bases). The CDR3 sequence is 14 residues long. Germline loops: CDR1 ENHRY, CDR2 SYGVKD. Deletions cut 3 bases from V and 0 bases from J, with 8 bases between. CDR3 DNA sequence: TGTGCCATCAGTGACCTGACAGACCAAGAGACCCAGTACTTC. Protein: CAISDLTDQETQYF.

This clone has just one count. V is TRBV9 and J is TRBJ2-5; tentative D call: TRBD2 (6 bases). The last part of the DNA fits TRBJ2-7 better; the J call may be wrong. This CDR3 has 15 amino acids. The germline V gene encodes CDR1 SGDLS and CDR2 YYNGEE. The DNA for the CDR3 is TGTGCCAGCAGCGTAGGGGGGGTTGAAGGAAACGAGCAGTACTTC. Translating gives CASSVGGVEGNEQYF.

The chain recombines TRBV5-1 with TRBJ2-7; D perhaps matches TRBD2 (5 bases). CDR1 is SGHRS and CDR2 is YFSETQ in the germline V gene. The CDR3 consists of 12 residues. V lost 5 bases, J lost 6 bases, and 12 bases lay in between. The CDR3 nucleotides are TGCGCCAGCAGTTCCGACTACCGCGAGCAGTACTTC. The encoded protein is CASSSDYREQYF.

The genes are TRBV7-9 and TRBJ2-6, with D possibly matching TRBD1 (5 bases). Trimming pared 9 bases from V and 0 bases from J, leaving 18 bases between. Germline lookup yields CDR1 SEHNR and CDR2 FQNEAQ (reference sequence). This CDR3 has 17 amino acids. The CDR3 nucleotides read TGTGCCAGTACCCCCCGGTGGGGCAGCTCTGGGGCCAACGTCCTGACTTTC. Protein sequence: CASTPRWGSSGANVLTF.